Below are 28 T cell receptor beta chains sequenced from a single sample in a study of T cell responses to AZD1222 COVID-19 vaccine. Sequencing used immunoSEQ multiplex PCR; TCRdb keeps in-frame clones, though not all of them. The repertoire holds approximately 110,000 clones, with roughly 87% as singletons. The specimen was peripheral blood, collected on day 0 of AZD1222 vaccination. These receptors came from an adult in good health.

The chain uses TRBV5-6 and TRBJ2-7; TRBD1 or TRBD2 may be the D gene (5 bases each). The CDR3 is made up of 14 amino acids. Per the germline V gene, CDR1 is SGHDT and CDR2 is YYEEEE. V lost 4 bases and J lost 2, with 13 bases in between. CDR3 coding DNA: TGTGCCAGCAGCACCAGTCAGGGAGCCTACGAGCAGTACTTC. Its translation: CASSTSQGAYEQYF.

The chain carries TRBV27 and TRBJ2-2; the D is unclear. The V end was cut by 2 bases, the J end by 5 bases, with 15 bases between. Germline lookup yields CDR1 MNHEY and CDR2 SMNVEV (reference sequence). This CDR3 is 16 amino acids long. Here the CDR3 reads CASSLRGSTGTGELFF. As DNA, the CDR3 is TGTGCCAGCAGTTTACGTGGTTCTACTGGGACCGGGGAGCTGTTTTTT.

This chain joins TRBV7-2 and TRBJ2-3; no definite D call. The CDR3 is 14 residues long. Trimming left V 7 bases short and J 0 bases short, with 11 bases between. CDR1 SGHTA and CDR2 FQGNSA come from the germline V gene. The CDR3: CASIDGWSTDTQYF. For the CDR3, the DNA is TGTGCCAGCATCGATGGGTGGAGCACAGATACGCAGTATTTT.

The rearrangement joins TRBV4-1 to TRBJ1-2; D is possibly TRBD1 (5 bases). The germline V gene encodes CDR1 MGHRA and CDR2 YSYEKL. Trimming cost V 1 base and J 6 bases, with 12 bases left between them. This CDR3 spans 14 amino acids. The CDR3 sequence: CASSQVGLGNGYTF. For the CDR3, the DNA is TGCGCCAGCAGCCAAGTGGGGCTGGGGAATGGCTACACCTTC.

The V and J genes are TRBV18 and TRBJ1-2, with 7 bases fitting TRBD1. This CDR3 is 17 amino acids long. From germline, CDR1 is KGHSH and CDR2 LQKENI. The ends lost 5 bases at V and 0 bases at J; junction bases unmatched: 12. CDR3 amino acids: CASSRDSGYPPNYGYTF. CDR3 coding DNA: TGTGCCAGCTCAAGGGACAGCGGCTATCCCCCTAACTATGGCTACACCTTC.

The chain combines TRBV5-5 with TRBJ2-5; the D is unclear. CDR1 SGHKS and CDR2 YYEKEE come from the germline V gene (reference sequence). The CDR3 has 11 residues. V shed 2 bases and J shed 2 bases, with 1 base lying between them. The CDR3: CASSFQETQYF. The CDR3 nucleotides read TGTGCCAGCAGCTTTCAAGAGACCCAGTACTTC.

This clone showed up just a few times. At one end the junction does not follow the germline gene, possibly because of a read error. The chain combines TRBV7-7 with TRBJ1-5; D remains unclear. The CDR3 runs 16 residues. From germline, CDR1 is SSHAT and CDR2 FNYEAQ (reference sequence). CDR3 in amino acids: CASSFGQLGCGQPQHF. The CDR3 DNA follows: TGTGCTAGCAGCTTTGGGCAATTGGGGTGCGGTCAGCCCCAGCATTTT. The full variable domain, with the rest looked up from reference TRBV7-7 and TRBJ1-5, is GAGVSQSPRYKVTKRGQDVTLRCDPISSHATLYWYQQALGQGPEFLTYFNYEAQPDKSGLPSDRFSAERPEGSISTLTIQRTEQRDSAMYRCASSFGQLGCGQPQHFGDGTRLSIL.

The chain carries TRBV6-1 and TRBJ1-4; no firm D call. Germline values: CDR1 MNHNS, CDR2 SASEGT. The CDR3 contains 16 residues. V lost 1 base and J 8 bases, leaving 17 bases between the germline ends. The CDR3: CASSEVARRAGEKLFF. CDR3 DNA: TGTGCCAGCAGTGAAGTTGCTCGGAGGGCTGGGGAAAAACTGTTTTTT.

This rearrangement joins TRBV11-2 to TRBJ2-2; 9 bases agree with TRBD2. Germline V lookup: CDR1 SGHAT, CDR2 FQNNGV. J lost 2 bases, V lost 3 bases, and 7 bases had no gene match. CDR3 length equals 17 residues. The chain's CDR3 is CASSFLLAGANTGELFF. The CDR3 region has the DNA TGTGCCAGCAGCTTCTTGTTAGCGGGGGCTAACACCGGGGAGCTGTTTTTT.

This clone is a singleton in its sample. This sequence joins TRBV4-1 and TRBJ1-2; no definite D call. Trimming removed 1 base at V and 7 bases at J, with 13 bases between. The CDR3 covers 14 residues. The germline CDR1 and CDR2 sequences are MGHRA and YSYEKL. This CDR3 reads CASSQGWAMRGYTF. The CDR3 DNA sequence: TGCGCCAGCAGCCAAGGATGGGCAATGCGTGGCTACACCTTC.

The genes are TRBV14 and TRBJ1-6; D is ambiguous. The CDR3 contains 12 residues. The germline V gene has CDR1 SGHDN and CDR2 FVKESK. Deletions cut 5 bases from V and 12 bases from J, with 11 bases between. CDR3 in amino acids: CASSEARQPLHF. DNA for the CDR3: TGTGCCAGCAGCGAAGCGAGGCAACCCCTCCACTTT.

The CDR3 is CASKRADEANYGYTF. Written as DNA, the CDR3 is TGTGCCAGCAAAAGGGCAGACGAAGCTAACTATGGCTACACCTTC. The chain combines TRBV28 with TRBJ1-2; D is uncertain. This CDR3 spans 15 amino acids. Germline lookup yields CDR1 MDHEN and CDR2 SYDVKM. Trimming pared 7 bases from V and 0 bases from J, leaving 15 bases between.

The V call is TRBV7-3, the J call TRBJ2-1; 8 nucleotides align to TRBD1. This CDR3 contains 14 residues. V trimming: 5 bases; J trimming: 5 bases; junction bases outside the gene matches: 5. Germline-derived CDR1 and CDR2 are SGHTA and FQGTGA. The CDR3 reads CASSAGQGHNEQFF. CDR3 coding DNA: TGTGCCAGCAGCGCCGGACAGGGACACAATGAGCAGTTCTTC.

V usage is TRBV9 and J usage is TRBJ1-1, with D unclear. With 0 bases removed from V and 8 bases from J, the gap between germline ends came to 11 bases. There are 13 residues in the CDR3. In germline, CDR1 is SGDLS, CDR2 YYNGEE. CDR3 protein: CASSVGGGSEAFF. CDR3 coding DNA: TGTGCCAGCAGCGTAGGAGGTGGAAGCGAAGCTTTCTTT.

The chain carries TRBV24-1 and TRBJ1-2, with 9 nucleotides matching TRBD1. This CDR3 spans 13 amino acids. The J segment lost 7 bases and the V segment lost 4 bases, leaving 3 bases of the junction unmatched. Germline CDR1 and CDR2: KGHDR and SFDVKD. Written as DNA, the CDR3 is TGTGCCACCAGTGAGGGGACAGGGCTTGGCTACACCTTC. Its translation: CATSEGTGLGYTF.

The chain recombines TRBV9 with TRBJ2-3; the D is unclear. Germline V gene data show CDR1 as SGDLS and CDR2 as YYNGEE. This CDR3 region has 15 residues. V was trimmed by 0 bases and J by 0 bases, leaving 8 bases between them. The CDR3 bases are TGTGCCAGCAGCGTAGCAGGCGGTAGCACAGATACGCAGTATTTT. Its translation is CASSVAGGSTDTQYF.

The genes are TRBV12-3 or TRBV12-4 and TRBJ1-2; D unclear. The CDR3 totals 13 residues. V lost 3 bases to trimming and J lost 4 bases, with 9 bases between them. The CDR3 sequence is CASSLIRPYGYTF. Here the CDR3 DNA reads TGTGCCAGCAGTTTGATACGTCCCTATGGCTACACCTTC.

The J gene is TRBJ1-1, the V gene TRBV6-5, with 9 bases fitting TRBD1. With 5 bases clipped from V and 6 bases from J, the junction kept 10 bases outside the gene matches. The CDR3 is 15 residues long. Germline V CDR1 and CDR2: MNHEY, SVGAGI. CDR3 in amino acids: CASSPQTGGSSEAFF. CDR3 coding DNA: TGTGCCAGCAGTCCGCAGACAGGGGGGTCCTCTGAAGCTTTCTTT.

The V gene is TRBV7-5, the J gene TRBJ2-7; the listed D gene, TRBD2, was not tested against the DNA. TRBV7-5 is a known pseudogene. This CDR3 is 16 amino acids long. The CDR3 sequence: CARSLHPVTSRNEQYF. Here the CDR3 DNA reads TGTGCCAGAAGCCTCCATCCTGTGACTAGTAGGAACGAGCAGTACTTC.

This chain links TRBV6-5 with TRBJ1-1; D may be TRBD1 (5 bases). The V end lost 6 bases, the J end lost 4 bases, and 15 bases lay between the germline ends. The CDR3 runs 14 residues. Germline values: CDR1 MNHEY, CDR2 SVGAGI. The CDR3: CASSPDRGGTEAFF. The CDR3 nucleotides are TGTGCCAGCAGCCCCGACCGGGGGGGCACTGAAGCTTTCTTT.

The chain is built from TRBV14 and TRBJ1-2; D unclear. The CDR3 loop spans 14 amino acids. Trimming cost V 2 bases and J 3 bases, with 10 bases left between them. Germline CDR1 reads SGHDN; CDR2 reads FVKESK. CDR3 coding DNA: TGTGCCAGCAGCCAAAAGCCGGGAGACTATGGCTACACCTTC. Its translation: CASSQKPGDYGYTF.

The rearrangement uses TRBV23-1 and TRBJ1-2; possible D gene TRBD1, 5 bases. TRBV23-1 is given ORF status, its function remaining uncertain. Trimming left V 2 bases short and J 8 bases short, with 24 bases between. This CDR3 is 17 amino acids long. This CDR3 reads CASSQAENRDGGSGYTF. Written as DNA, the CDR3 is TGCGCCAGCAGTCAAGCCGAGAACCGGGACGGAGGGTCAGGCTACACCTTC.

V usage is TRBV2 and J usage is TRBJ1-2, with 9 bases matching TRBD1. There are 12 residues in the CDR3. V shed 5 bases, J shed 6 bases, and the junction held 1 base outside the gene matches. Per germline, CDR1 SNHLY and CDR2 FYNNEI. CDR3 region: CASSRTGDGYTF. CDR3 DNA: TGTGCCAGCAGTCGGACAGGGGATGGCTACACCTTC.

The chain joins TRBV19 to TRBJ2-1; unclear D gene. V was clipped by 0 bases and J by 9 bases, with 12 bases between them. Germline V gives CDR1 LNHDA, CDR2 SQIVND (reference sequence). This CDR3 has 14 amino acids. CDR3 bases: TGTGCCAGTAGTATAGACCCCCGTCATGGTGAGCAGTTCTTC. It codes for CASSIDPRHGEQFF.

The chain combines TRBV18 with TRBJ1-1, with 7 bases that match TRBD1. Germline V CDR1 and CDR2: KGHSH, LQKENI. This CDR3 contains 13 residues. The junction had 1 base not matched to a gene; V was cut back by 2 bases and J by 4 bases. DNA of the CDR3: TGTGCCAGCTCACCATCAGGGGGCACTGAAGCTTTCTTT. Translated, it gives CASSPSGGTEAFF.

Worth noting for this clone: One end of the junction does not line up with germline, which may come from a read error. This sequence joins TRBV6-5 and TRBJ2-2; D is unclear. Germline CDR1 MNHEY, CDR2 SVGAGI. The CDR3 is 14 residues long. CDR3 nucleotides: TGTGCCAGCAGCCCCGACATCTGGACCGTGGAGCTGTTTTTT. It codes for CASSPDIWTVELFF.

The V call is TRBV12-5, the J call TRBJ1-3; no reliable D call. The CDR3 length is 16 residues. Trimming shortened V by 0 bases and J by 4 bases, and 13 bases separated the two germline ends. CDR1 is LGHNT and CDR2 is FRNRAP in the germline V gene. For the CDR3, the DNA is TGTGCTAGTGGTTTGGTACTGGCCTCCTCGGGAAACACCATATATTTT. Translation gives CASGLVLASSGNTIYF.

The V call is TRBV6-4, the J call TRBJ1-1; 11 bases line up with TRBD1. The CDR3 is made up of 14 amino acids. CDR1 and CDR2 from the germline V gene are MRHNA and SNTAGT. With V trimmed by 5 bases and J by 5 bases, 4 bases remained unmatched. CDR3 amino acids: CASSPDRGQTEAFF. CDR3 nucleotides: TGTGCCAGCAGTCCGGACAGGGGGCAAACTGAAGCTTTCTTT.